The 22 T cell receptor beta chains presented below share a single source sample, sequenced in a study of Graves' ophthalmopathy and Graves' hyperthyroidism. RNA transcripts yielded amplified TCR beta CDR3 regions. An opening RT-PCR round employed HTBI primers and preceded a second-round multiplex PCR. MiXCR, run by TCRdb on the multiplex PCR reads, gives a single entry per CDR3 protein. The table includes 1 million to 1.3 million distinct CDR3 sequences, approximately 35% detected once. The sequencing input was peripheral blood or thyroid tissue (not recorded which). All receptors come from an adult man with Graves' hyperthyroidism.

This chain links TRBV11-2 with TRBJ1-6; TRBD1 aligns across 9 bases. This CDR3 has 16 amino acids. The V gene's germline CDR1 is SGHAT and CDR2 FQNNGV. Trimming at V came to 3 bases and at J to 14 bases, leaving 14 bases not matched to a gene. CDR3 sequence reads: CASSLVTGQGYRALHF. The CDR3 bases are TGTGCCAGCAGCTTGGTCACTGGACAGGGGTATCGGGCCCTCCACTTT.

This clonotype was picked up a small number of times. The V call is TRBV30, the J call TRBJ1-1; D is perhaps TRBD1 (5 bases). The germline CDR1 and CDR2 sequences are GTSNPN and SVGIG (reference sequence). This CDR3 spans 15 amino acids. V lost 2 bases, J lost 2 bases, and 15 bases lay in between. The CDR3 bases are TGTGCCTGGAGTACGTGGGGGGGAGCCAACACTGAAGCTTTCTTT. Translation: CAWSTWGGANTEAFF.

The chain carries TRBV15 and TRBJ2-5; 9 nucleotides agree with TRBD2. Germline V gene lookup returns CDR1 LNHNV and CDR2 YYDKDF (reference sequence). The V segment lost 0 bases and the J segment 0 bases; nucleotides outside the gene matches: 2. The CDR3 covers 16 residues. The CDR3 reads CATSRESGGNQETQYF. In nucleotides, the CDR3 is TGTGCCACCAGCAGAGAAAGCGGGGGGAACCAAGAGACCCAGTACTTC.

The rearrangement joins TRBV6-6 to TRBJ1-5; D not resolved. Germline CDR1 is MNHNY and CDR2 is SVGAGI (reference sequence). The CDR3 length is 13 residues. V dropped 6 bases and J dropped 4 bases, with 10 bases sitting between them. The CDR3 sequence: CASSSKENQPQHF. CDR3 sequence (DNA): TGTGCCAGCAGCTCTAAAGAGAATCAGCCCCAGCATTTT.

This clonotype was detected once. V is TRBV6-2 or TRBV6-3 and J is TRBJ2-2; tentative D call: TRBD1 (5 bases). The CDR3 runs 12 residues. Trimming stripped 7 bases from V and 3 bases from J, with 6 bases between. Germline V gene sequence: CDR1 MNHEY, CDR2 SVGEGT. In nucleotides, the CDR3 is TGTGCCAGCATAGGGGACACCGGGGAGCTGTTTTTT. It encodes CASIGDTGELFF.

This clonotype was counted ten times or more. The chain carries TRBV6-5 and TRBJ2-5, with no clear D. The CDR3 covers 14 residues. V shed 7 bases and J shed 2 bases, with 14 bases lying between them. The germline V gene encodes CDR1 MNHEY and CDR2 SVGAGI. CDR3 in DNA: TGTGCCAGCACTGACCGGGCGCCTCAAGAGACCCAGTACTTC. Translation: CASTDRAPQETQYF.

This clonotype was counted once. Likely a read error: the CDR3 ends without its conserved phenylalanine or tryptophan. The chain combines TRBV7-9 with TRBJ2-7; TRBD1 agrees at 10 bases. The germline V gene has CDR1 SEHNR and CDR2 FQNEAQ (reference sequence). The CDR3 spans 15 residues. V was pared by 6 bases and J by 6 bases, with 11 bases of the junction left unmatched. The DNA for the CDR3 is TGTGCCAGCAGTCCCCAACCCGGGACAGGGGTCGAGCAGTACCTC. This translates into CASSPQPGTGVEQYL.

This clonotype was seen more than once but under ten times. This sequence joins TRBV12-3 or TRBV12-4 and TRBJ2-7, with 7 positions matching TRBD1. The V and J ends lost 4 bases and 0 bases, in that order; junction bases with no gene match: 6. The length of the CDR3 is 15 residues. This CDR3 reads CASSYDRASSYEQYF. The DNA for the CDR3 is TGTGCCAGCAGTTATGACAGGGCTTCCTCCTACGAGCAGTACTTC.

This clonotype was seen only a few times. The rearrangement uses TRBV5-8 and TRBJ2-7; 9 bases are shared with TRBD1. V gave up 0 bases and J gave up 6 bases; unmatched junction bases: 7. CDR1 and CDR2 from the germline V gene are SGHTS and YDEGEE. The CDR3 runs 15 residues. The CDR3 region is CASSLDGTGLGEQYF. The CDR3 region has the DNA TGTGCCAGCAGCTTGGATGGGACAGGGCTTGGCGAGCAGTACTTC.

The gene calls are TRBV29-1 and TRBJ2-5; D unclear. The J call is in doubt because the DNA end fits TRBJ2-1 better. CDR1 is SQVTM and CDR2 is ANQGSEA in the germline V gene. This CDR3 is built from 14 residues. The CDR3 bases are TGCAGCGTTGAACCGGATAAGATCAGGAATGAGCAGTTCTTC. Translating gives CSVEPDKIRNEQFF.

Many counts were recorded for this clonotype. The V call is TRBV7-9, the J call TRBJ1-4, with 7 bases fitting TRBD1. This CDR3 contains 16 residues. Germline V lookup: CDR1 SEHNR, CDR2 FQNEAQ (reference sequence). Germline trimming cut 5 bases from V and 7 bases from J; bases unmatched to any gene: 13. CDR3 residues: CASSLRQTYRGEKLFF. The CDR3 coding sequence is TGTGCCAGCAGCCTACGACAGACCTACAGGGGTGAAAAACTGTTTTTT.

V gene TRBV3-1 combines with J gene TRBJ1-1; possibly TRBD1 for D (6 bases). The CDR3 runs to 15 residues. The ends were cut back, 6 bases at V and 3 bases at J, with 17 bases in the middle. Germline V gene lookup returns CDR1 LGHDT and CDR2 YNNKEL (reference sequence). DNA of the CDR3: TGTGCCAGCAGTCTTCAGGGGCGCGTTCACACTGAAGCTTTCTTT. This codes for CASSLQGRVHTEAFF. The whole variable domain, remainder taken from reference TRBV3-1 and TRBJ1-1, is DTAVSQTPKYLVTQMGNDKSIKCEQNLGHDTMYWYKQDSKKFLKIMFSYNNKELIINETVPNRFSPKSPDKAHLNLHINSLELGDSAVYFCASSLQGRVHTEAFFGQGTRLTVV.

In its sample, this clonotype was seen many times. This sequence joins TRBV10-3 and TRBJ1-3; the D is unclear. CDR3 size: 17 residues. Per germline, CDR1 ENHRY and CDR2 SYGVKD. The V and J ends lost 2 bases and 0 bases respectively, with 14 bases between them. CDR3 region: CAISEPYSGSSGNTIYF. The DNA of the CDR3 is TGTGCCATCAGTGAGCCGTATTCAGGAAGCTCTGGAAACACCATATATTTT.

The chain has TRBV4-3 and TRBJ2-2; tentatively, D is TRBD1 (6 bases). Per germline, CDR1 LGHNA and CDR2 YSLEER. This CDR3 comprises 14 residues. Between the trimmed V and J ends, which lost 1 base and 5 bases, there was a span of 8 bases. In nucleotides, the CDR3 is TGCGCCAGCAGCCAAGTAGGGGGTACCGGGGAGCTGTTTTTT. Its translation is CASSQVGGTGELFF.

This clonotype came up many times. CDR3 in DNA: TGCGCCAGCAGCCAAGTCGGGACAGGGAAAGAGACCCAGTACTTC. Its protein product is CASSQVGTGKETQYF. The chain links TRBV4-3 to TRBJ2-5; TRBD1 matches 9 bases. With 1 base clipped from V and 3 bases from J, the junction kept 3 bases outside the gene matches. The CDR3 runs 15 residues. Germline V lookup: CDR1 LGHNA, CDR2 YSLEER.

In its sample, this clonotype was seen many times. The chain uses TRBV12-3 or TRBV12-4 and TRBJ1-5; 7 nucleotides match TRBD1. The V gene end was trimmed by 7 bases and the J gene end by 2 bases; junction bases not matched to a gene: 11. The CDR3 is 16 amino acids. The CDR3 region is CASTNRGQFGNQPQHF. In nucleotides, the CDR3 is TGTGCCAGCACCAACAGGGGACAATTCGGCAATCAGCCCCAGCATTTT.

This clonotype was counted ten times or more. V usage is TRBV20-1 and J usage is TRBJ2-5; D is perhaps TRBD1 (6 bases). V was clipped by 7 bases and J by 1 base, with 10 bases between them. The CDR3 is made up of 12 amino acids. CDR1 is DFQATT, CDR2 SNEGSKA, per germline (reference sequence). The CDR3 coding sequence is TGCAGTGGCCGGACAGCCCAAGAGACCCAGTACTTC. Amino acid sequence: CSGRTAQETQYF.

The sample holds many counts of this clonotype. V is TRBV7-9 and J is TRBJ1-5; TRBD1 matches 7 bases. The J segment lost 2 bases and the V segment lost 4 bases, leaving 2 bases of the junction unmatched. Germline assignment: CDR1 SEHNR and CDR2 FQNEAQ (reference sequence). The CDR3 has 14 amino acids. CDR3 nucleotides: TGTGCCAGCAGCTCAGGGGGAGGCAATCAGCCCCAGCATTTT. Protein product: CASSSGGGNQPQHF.

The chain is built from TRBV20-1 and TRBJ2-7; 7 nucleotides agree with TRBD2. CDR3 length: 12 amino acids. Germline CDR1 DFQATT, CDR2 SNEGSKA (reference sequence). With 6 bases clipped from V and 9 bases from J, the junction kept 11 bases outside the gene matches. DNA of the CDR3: TGCAGTGCGGGGACTAACGGGAGGACGCAGTACTTC. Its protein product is CSAGTNGRTQYF.

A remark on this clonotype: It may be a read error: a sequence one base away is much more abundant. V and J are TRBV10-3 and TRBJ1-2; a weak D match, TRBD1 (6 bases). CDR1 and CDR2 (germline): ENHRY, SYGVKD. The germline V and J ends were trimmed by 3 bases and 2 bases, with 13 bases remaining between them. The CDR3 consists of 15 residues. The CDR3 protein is CAISEQGVLNYGYTF. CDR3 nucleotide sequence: TGTGCCATCAGTGAACAGGGTGTCTTGAACTATGGCTACACCTTC.

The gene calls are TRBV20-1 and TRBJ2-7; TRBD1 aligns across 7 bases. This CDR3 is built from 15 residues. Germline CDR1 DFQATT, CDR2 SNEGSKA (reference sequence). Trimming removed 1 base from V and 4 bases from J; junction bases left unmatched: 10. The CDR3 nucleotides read TGCAGTGCTAGAGTTGCCGACAGGGCAAATTACGAGCAGTACTTC. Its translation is CSARVADRANYEQYF.

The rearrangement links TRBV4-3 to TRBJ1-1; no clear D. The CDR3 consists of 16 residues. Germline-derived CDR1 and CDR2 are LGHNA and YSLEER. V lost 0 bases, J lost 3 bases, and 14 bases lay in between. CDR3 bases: TGCGCCAGCAGCCAAGATGCGCCGGGTCGTTACACTGAAGCTTTCTTT. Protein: CASSQDAPGRYTEAFF.